The 14 T cell receptor beta chains below come from one sample, sequenced in a study of blood T cell repertoires in COVID-19. Measured with immunoSEQ multiplex PCR; TCRdb has only the in-frame clones, and not every one. Of over 90,000 clones in the sample, about 90% are singletons; the top ten hold 5% to 7.5%. Sequencing input: peripheral blood. These receptors were obtained from a human donor in a cohort sampled during active COVID-19.

This chain links TRBV28 with TRBJ1-6; D is perhaps TRBD1 (6 bases). This CDR3 contains 13 residues. Trimming removed 8 bases from V and 5 bases from J, with 10 bases in between. Germline loops: CDR1 MDHEN, CDR2 SYDVKM. This chain's CDR3 is CASGQINNSPLHF. Written as DNA, the CDR3 is TGTGCCAGCGGACAGATTAATAATTCACCCCTCCACTTT. Complete variable domain (other parts from reference TRBV28 and TRBJ1-6): DVKVTQSSRYLVKRTGEKVFLECVQDMDHENMFWYRQDPGLGLRLIYFSYDVKMKEKGDIPEGYSVSREKKERFSLILESASTNQTSMYLCASGQINNSPLHFGNGTRLTVT.

The chain is built from TRBV28 and TRBJ2-3, with a possible D match to TRBD2 (7 bases). Per the germline V gene, CDR1 is MDHEN and CDR2 is SYDVKM. The V gene lost 10 bases and the J gene lost 1 base, with 21 bases spanning the gap. The CDR3 is 16 amino acids. CDR3 residues: CATGRDEGGGTDTQYF. The DNA for the CDR3 is TGTGCCACTGGACGGGACGAGGGGGGGGGCACAGATACGCAGTATTTT.

The chain carries TRBV30 and TRBJ2-7; D is possibly TRBD1 (6 bases). The germline CDR1 and CDR2 sequences are GTSNPN and SVGIG (reference sequence). The CDR3 is 15 residues long. V shed 3 bases and J shed 2 bases, with 17 bases lying between them. The CDR3 sequence: CAWRPQGNFPYEQYF. The CDR3 region has the DNA TGTGCCTGGAGACCTCAGGGGAATTTCCCCTACGAGCAGTACTTC.

The count of this clone is one. The rearrangement uses TRBV24-1 and TRBJ2-4; possibly TRBD2 for D (6 bases). V lost 4 bases and J 0 bases, leaving 6 bases between the germline ends. CDR1 and CDR2 (germline): KGHDR, SFDVKD. The CDR3 sequence is 14 residues long. CDR3 amino acids: CATSDGGAKNIQYF. Written as DNA, the CDR3 is TGTGCCACCAGTGACGGGGGAGCCAAAAACATTCAGTACTTC.

The chain has TRBV18 and TRBJ2-7; possible D gene TRBD2, 5 bases. Trimming pared 4 bases from V and 2 bases from J, leaving 15 bases between. The CDR3 loop spans 15 amino acids. Germline values: CDR1 KGHSH, CDR2 LQKENI. The CDR3 is CASSQAAPLTYEQYF. The CDR3, as DNA: TGTGCCAGCTCACAAGCGGCACCGCTGACCTACGAGCAGTACTTC.

This clone appeared a single time. The V gene is TRBV24-1, the J gene TRBJ2-7, with 8 positions matching TRBD2. Germline loops: CDR1 KGHDR, CDR2 SFDVKD. J lost 3 bases, V lost 3 bases, and 12 bases had no gene match. This CDR3 comprises 17 residues. The CDR3 bases are TGTGCCACCAGTGATCTATCGGGGGGGCTGGTTGTCTACGAGCAGTACTTC. It encodes CATSDLSGGLVVYEQYF.

The chain uses TRBV29-1 and TRBJ2-3; possibly TRBD1 for D (5 bases). The CDR3 sequence is 13 residues long. V was clipped by 6 bases and J by 3 bases, with 13 bases between them. Germline CDR1 reads SQVTM; CDR2 reads ANQGSEA. CDR3 in DNA: TGCAGCGTATCTTGGGGCCCGACAGATACGCAGTATTTT. Translated: CSVSWGPTDTQYF.

V is TRBV10-3 and J is TRBJ2-4; the match to TRBD2 covers 9 bases. Germline lookup yields CDR1 ENHRY and CDR2 SYGVKD. With V trimmed by 8 bases and J by 13 bases, 9 bases remained unmatched. The CDR3 spans 12 residues. The CDR3 here is CAIRNNSGGQYF. CDR3 in DNA: TGTGCCATCCGAAATAATAGCGGGGGACAGTACTTC.

The CDR3 region is CASSLGGFGSPLHF. The CDR3 DNA reads as TGTGCCAGCAGCTTAGGAGGGTTTGGATCACCCCTCCACTTT. V and J are TRBV7-6 and TRBJ1-6; D not resolved. CDR3 length: 14 residues. Germline V gene data show CDR1 as SGHVS and CDR2 as FNYEAQ. Trimming stripped 1 base from V and 10 bases from J, with 11 bases between.

The rearrangement uses TRBV11-3 and TRBJ2-1; tentative D call: TRBD2 (5 bases). V was cut by 5 bases and J by 1 base, with 9 bases left in between. The CDR3 consists of 14 residues. Germline CDR1 and CDR2: SGHNT and YENEEA. The CDR3 reads CASSRRGSYNEQFF. The CDR3 DNA follows: TGTGCCAGCAGCCGCCGGGGTTCCTACAATGAGCAGTTCTTC.

The CDR3 loop reads CASSEVGRAAGNEQFF. DNA of the CDR3: TGTGCCAGCAGTGAAGTGGGCAGGGCAGCGGGCAATGAGCAGTTCTTC. The chain uses TRBV2 and TRBJ2-1, with a possible D match to TRBD2 (6 bases). The ends were cut back, 1 base at V and 6 bases at J, with 16 bases in the middle. CDR1 SNHLY and CDR2 FYNNEI come from the germline V gene. CDR3 size: 16 residues.

The chain has TRBV2 and TRBJ2-7; 13 positions match TRBD2. The CDR3 is 13 amino acids. Trimming at V came to 7 bases and at J to 6 bases, leaving 3 bases not matched to a gene. From germline, CDR1 is SNHLY and CDR2 FYNNEI. The CDR3 is CASTGTSGIEQYF. CDR3 nucleotides: TGTGCCAGCACCGGGACTAGCGGGATCGAGCAGTACTTC.

Of note for this clone: This same CDR3 is encoded by further DNA sequences in the sample. V and J are TRBV24-1 and TRBJ1-4; 9 nucleotides line up with TRBD1. Germline trimming cut 3 bases from V and 7 bases from J; bases unmatched to any gene: 5. CDR1 is KGHDR and CDR2 is SFDVKD in the germline V gene. This CDR3 comprises 15 residues. As DNA, the CDR3 is TGTGCCACCAGTGATCCGGGACAGGGAGGTGAAAAACTGTTTTTT. It translates to CATSDPGQGGEKLFF.

The chain has TRBV1 and TRBJ1-2. TRBV1 is flagged as a pseudogene. The CDR3 extends over 10 amino acids. CDR3 DNA sequence: TGCACCAGCACCGAGGATGGCTACACCTTC. It specifies CTSTEDGYTF.